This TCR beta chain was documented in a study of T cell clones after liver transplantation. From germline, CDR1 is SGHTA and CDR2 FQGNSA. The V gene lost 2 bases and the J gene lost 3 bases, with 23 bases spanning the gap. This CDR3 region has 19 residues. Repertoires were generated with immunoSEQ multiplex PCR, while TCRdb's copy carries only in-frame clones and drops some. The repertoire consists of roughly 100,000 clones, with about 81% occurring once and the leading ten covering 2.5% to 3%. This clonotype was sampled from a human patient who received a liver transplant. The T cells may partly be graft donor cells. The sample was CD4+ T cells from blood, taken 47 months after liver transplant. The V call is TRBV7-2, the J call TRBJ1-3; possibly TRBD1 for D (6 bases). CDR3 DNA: TGTGCCAGCAGCTTAAGGGCCGCTGGGGGCAGTTCATTTGGAAACACCATATATTTT. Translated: CASSLRAAGGSSFGNTIYF.